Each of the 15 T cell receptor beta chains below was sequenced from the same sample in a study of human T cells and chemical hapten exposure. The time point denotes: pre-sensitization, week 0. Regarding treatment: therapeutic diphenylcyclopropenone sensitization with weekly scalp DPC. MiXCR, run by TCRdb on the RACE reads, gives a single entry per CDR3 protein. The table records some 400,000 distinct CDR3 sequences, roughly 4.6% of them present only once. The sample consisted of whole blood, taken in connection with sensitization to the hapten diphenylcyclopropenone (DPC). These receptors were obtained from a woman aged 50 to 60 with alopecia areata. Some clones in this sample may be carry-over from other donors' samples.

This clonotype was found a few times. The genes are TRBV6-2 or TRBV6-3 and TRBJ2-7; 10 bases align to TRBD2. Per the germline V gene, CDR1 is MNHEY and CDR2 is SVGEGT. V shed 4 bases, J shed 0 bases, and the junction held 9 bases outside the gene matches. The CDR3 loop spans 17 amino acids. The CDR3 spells CASSFPTSGLPSYEQYF. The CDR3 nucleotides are TGTGCCAGCAGTTTCCCGACTAGCGGGTTACCCTCCTACGAGCAGTACTTC.

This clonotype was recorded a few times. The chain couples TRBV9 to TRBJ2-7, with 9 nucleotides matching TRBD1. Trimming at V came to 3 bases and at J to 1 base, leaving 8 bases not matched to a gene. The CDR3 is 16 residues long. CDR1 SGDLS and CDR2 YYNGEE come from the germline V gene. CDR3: CASSGPGTGPSYEQYF. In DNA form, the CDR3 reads TGTGCCAGCAGCGGTCCTGGGACAGGGCCTTCCTACGAGCAGTACTTC. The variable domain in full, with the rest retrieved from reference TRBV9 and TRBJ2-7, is DSGVTQTPKHLITATGQRVTLRCSPRSGDLSVYWYQQSLDQGLQFLIQYYNGEERAKGNILERFSAQQFPDLHSELNLSSLELGDSALYFCASSGPGTGPSYEQYFGPGTRLTVT.

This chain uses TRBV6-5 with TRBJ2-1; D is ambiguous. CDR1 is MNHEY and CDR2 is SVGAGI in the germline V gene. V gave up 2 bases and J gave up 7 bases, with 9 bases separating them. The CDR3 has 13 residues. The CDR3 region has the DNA TGTGCCAGCAGTTACATAGGGTCGAATGAGCAGTTCTTC. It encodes CASSYIGSNEQFF.

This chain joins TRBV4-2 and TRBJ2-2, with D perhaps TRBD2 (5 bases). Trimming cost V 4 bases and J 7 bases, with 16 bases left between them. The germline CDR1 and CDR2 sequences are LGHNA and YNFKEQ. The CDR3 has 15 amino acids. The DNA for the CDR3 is TGTGCCAGCAGCCCCTCTGTCCTGGGGAGCGGGGAGCTGTTTTTT. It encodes CASSPSVLGSGELFF.

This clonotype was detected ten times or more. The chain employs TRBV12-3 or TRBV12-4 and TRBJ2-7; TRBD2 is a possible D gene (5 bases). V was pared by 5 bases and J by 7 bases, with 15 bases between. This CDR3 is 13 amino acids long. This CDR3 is CASSISDGGEQYF. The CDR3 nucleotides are TGTGCCAGCAGTATATCGGACGGCGGGGAGCAGTACTTC.

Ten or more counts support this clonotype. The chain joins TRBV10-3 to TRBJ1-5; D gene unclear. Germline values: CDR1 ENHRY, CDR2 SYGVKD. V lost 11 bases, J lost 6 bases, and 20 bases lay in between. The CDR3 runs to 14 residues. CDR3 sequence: CAFKERHRGQPQHF. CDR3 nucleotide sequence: TGTGCCTTTAAGGAGAGACACCGGGGTCAGCCCCAGCATTTT.

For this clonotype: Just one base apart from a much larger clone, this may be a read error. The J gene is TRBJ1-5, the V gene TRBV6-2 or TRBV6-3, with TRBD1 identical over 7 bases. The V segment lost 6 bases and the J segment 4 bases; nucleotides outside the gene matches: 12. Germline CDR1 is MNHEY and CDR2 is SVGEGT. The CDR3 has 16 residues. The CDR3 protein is CASRKGWDSGNQPQHF. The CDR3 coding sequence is TGTGCCAGCAGAAAGGGCTGGGACAGTGGTAATCAGCCCCAGCATTTT.

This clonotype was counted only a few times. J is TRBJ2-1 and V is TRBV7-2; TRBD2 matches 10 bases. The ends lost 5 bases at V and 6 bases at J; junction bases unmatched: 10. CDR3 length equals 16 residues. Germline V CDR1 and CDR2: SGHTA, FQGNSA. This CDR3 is CASSPHQRGGGNEQFF. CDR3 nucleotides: TGTGCCAGCAGCCCCCACCAGCGGGGGGGGGGCAATGAGCAGTTCTTC.

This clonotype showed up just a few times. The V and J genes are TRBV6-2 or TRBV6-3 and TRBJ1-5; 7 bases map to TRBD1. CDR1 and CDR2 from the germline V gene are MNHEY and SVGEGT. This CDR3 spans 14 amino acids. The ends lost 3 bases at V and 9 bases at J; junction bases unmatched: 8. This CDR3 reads CASSYQQGQGPQHF. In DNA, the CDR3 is TGTGCCAGCAGTTATCAACAGGGGCAGGGGCCCCAGCATTTT.

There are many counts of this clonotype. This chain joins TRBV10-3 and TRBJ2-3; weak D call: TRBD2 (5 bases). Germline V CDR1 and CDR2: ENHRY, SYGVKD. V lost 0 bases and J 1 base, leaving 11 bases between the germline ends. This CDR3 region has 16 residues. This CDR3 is CAISESASLRTDTQYF. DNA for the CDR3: TGTGCCATCAGTGAGTCGGCTAGCCTGCGCACAGATACGCAGTATTTT.

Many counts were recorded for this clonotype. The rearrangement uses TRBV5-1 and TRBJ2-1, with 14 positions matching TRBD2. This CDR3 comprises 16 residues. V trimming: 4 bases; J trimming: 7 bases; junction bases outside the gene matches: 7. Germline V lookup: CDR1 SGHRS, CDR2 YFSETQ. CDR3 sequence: CASSVGLAGVGNEQFF. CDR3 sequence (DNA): TGCGCCAGCAGCGTGGGACTAGCGGGAGTTGGGAATGAGCAGTTCTTC.

As DNA, the CDR3 is TGTGCCAGCAGCCAGGACAGGGGGCTGCAAGAGACCCAGTACTTC. As protein: CASSQDRGLQETQYF. The chain is built from TRBV7-6 and TRBJ2-5; 11 bases are a match to TRBD1. V was pared by 5 bases and J by 2 bases, with 4 bases of the junction left unmatched. The length of the CDR3 is 15 residues. From germline, CDR1 is SGHVS and CDR2 FNYEAQ.

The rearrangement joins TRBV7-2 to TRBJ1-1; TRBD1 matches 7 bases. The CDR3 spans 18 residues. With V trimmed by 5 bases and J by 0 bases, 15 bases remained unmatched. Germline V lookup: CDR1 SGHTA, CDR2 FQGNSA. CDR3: CASSEYYGTAILNTEAFF. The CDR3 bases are TGTGCCAGCAGCGAATATTATGGGACAGCCATCTTGAACACTGAAGCTTTCTTT.

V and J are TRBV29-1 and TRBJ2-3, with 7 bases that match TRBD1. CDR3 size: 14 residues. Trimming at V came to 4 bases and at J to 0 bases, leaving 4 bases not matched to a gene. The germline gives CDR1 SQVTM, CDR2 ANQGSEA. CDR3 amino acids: CSVGGTASTDTQYF. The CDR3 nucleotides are TGCAGCGTTGGTGGGACAGCGAGCACAGATACGCAGTATTTT.

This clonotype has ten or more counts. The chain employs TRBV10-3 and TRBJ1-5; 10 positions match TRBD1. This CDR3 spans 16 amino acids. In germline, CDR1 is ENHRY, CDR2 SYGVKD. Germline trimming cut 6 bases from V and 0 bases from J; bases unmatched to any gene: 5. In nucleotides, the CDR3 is TGTGCCATCAGATGGGACAGGGGATATAGCAATCAGCCCCAGCATTTT. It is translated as CAIRWDRGYSNQPQHF.